This record looks at one T cell receptor (beta chain) sequence and its context. These data are taken from a study of blood T cell repertoires in COVID-19. Study-level background: Acute and convalescent COVID-19 specimens originated in the United States, Italy and Spain.

The CDR3 extends over 14 amino acids. Germline lookup yields CDR1 SGHRS and CDR2 YFSETQ. Between the trimmed V and J ends, which lost 7 bases and 1 base, there was a span of 15 bases. Produced via immunoSEQ multiplex PCR; TCRdb's table is partial and in-frame only. The table records 190,000 or so clones, almost 85% of them present only once. This sequence joins TRBV5-1 and TRBJ2-7; TRBD2 might be the D (7 bases). The clonotype originates from a human donor with acute or convalescent COVID-19. The donor label of this sample is uncertain. Sequenced input: peripheral blood. The CDR3 sequence is CASAREGGSYEQYF. The CDR3 DNA is TGCGCCAGCGCCAGGGAGGGGGGATCCTACGAGCAGTACTTC.